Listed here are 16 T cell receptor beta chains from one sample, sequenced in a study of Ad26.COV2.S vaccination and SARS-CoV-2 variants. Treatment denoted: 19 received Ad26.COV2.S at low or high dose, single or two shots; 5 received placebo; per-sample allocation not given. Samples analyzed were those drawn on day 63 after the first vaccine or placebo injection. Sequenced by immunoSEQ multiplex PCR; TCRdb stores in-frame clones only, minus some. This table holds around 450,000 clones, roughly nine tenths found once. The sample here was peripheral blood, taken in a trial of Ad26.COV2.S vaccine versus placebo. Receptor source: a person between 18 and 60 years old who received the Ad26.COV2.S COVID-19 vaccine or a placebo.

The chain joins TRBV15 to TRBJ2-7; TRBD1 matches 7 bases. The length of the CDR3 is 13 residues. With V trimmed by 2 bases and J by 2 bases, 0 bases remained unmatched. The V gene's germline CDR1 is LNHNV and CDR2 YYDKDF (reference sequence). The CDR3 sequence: CATSRQGAYEQYF. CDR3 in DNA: TGTGCCACCAGCAGACAGGGGGCCTACGAGCAGTACTTC.

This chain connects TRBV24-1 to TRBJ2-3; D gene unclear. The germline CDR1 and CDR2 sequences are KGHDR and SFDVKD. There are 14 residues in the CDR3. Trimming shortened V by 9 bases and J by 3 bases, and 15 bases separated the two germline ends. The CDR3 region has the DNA TGTGCCACCTCAGCGAAGGCCAGAACAGATACGCAGTATTTT. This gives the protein CATSAKARTDTQYF.

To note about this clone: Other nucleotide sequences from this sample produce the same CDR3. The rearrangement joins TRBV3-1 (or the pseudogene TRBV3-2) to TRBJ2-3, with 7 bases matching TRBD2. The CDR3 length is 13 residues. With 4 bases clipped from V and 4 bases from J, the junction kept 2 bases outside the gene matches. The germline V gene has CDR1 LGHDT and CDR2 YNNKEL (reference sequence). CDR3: CASSRGGADTQYF. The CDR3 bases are TGTGCCAGCAGCCGGGGGGGTGCAGATACGCAGTATTTT.

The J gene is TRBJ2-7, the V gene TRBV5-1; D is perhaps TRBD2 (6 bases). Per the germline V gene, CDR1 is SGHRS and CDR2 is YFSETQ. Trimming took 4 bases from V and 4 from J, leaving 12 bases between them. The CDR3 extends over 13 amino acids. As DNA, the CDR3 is TGCGCCAGCAGCACCAGGGAGGCTTACGAGCAGTACTTC. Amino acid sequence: CASSTREAYEQYF.

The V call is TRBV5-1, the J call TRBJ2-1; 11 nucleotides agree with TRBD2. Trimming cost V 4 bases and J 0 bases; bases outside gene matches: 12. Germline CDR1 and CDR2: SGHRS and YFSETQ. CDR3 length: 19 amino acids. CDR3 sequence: CASSGEASGRKSSYNEQFF. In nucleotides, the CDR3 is TGCGCCAGCAGCGGGGAGGCTAGCGGGAGGAAGAGCTCCTACAATGAGCAGTTCTTC.

The CDR3 region is CASSLWDRMNTEAFF. CDR3 nucleotides: TGTGCCAGCAGCCTTTGGGACAGGATGAACACTGAAGCTTTCTTT. The rearrangement joins TRBV9 to TRBJ1-1; 8 nucleotides match TRBD1. CDR1 SGDLS and CDR2 YYNGEE come from the germline V gene. This CDR3 has 15 residues. J gave up 0 bases and V 4 bases, and 5 bases lay outside the gene matches.

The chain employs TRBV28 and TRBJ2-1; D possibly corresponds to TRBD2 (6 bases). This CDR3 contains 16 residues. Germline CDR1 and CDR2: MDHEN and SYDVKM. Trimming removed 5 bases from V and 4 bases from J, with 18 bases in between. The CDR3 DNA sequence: TGTGCCAGCAGTCCCCAGCGGGCCTTGCGGTACAATGAGCAGTTCTTC. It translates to CASSPQRALRYNEQFF.

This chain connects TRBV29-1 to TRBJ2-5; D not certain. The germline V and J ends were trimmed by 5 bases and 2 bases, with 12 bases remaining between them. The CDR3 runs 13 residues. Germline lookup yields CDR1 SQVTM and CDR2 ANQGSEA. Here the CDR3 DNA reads TGCAGCGTTTCCCGACTGGGGCAAGAGACCCAGTACTTC. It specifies CSVSRLGQETQYF.

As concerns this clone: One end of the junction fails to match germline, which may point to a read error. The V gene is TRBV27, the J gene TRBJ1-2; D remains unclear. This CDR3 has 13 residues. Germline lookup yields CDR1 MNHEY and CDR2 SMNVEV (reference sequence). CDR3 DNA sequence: TGTGCCAGCAGTTTAGGTGTCACGGGTAGGGTCCACTTC. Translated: CASSLGVTGRVHF.

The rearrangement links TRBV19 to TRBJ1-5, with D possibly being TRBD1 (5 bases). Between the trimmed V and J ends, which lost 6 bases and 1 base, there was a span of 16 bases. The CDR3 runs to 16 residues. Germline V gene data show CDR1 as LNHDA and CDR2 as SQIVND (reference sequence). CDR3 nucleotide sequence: TGTGCCAGTAGCCCCCCCTCGGCAGGGAGCAATCAGCCCCAGCATTTT. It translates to CASSPPSAGSNQPQHF.

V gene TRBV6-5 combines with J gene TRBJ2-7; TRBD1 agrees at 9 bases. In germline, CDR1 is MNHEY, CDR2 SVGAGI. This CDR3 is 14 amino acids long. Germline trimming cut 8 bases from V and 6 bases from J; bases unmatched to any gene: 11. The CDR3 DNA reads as TGTGCCAGCTATGCTTGGACAGGGGCTGGCGAGCAGTACTTC. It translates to CASYAWTGAGEQYF.

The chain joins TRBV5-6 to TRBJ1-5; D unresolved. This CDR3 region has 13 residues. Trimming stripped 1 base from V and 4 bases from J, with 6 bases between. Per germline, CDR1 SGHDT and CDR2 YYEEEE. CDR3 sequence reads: CASSLFGNQPQHF. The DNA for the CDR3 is TGTGCCAGCAGCTTGTTCGGGAATCAGCCCCAGCATTTT.

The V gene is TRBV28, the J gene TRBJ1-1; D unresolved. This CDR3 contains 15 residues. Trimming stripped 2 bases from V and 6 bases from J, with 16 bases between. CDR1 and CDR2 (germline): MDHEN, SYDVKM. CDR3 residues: CASSLRTLQKSEAFF. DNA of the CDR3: TGTGCCAGCAGTTTACGGACTCTCCAGAAGTCTGAAGCTTTCTTT.

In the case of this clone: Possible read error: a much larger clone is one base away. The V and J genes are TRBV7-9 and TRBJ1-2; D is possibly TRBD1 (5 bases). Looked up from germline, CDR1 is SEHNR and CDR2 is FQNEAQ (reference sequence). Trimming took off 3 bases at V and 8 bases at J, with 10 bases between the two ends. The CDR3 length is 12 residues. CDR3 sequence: CASSFGAGGYTF. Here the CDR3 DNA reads TGTGCCAGCAGCTTCGGGGCGGGGGGCTACACCTTC.

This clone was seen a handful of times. The CDR3 region has the DNA TGCGCCAGCAGCTTGGACGTAGGAGGCTATGGCTACACCTTC. Translated: CASSLDVGGYGYTF. The J gene is TRBJ1-2, the V gene TRBV5-1; D is uncertain. The CDR3 is 14 residues long. Trimming took 0 bases from V and 4 from J, leaving 10 bases between them. The germline V gene has CDR1 SGHRS and CDR2 YFSETQ.

CDR3 coding DNA: TGTGCCAGCAGAGGTTCCGGGACAGGGGCCTACAATGAGCAGTTCTTC. Translating gives CASRGSGTGAYNEQFF. This chain links TRBV2 with TRBJ2-1, with TRBD1 identical over 10 bases. Per germline, CDR1 SNHLY and CDR2 FYNNEI. Germline trimming cut 6 bases from V and 2 bases from J; bases unmatched to any gene: 7. This CDR3 is 16 amino acids long.